The sequence of this T cell receptor beta chain was determined in a study of blood T cell repertoires in COVID-19 (dated by TCRdb to the early 2020s). About the study as a whole: Samples from collaborators originated in the United States, Italy and Spain and spanned both the acute and convalescent phases of COVID-19. The prospective study material was composed of cDNA or gDNA derived from T cells, B-cell-depleted T cells, or PBMCs. Deeply sampled blood TCRbeta repertoires from subjects exposed to, actively infected with, or recovered from COVID-19 were included in the dataset. A freely available public database, intended as a resource for researchers studying the immune response to SARS-CoV-2, is where the repertoires were released. Samples were obtained from the ongoing ImmuneRACE study (first 160 participants) and from some 1,200 subjects provided by 6 global collaborators. Sample metadata almost always included a de-identified subject ID, COVID-19 status, age in years and sex. Where available, HLA class I and class II types were obtained from metadata supplied by the sample provider rather than from assay-based typing. Overall study results and their limits: The quantity of clinical and demographic metadata differed by source and by participant and was supplied without curation.

As to this clone: Its antigen is not yet known. Base qualities are not provided; no much larger clone lies one nucleotide away.

Collaborating institutions collected whole blood in K2EDTA tubes following their own protocols. Collaborator samples were shipped for TCRbeta analysis as frozen whole blood, isolated PBMCs, or DNA extracted from either sample type. The immunoSEQ Assay, a bias-controlled multiplex PCR, was used to amplify TCRbeta CDR3 regions from genomic DNA. Turning to the authors' computational methods: Nucleated cell counts per sample were estimated from amplification of reference gene primers within the assay. To quantify the absolute abundance of each unique TCRbeta CDR3 rearrangement, sequence reads were collapsed and filtered. Productive Simpson clonality was computed per sample as the square root of Simpson's diversity index over productive rearrangements. The clones in this table, taken by TCRdb from immuneACCESS, are in-frame only. Not every clone is retained; where verified, under half of the shortfall comes from an unresolved V gene, and the cause of the rest is unknown. Clone size and V and J calls were adopted from that table, with D and trimming inferred from the DNA. Within this sample are 90,000 to 150,000 clones, with 81% of them counted one time only. The ten largest clones take up more than 9% of the sample.

Reading from cysteine to phenylalanine, the CDR3 counts 15 amino acids. Just CDR3 DNA is preserved here, 45 bases in frame from base 1. Via the germline V gene, CDR1 is MGHDK and CDR2 SYGVNS. V is pruned by 8 bases and J by 6 bases, leaving 16 bases of the junction without a gene match. In this chain, TRBV25-1 is recombined with TRBJ2-7, with TRBD1 identical over 7 junction bases. This sequence originates from a human donor in a cohort sampled during active COVID-19. Specimen: peripheral blood. The DNA reads as follows: TGTGCCAGCTCTATCGAGGGGGCTCCAAACCCCGAGCAGTACTTC. This yields the protein CASSIEGAPNPEQYF.